Presented here are 8 T cell receptor beta chains from one specimen sequenced in a study of PD-1 blockade in classical Hodgkin lymphoma. All patients relapsed after autologous stem cell transplantation, and brentuximab vedotin exposure varied. The repertoire was sequenced with immunoSEQ multiplex PCR; TCRdb's copy has only in-frame clones and lacks some. The sample contains about 62,000 clones, about 87% of which appear only once. The sample here was peripheral blood mononuclear cells (PBMCs), taken at baseline. The receptors stem from a human donor with classical Hodgkin lymphoma.

This chain connects TRBV30 to TRBJ2-1; 9 positions agree with TRBD2. Germline V gives CDR1 GTSNPN, CDR2 SVGIG (reference sequence). This CDR3 has 13 residues. V gave up 7 bases and J gave up 9 bases; unmatched junction bases: 10. DNA for the CDR3: TGTGCCTTGGACCTAGCGGGGAACCGTGAGCAGTTCTTC. Protein: CALDLAGNREQFF.

The rearrangement uses TRBV6-6 and TRBJ2-7; 7 bases match TRBD1. Germline trimming cut 5 bases from V and 3 bases from J; bases unmatched to any gene: 1. The V gene's germline CDR1 is MNHNY and CDR2 SVGAGI (reference sequence). The CDR3 is made up of 12 amino acids. In DNA, the CDR3 is TGTGCCAGCAGTCGGACAGGCTACGAGCAGTACTTC. It codes for CASSRTGYEQYF.

V usage is TRBV6-5 and J usage is TRBJ1-5; tentative D call: TRBD1 (5 bases). CDR3 length: 14 residues. V was clipped by 10 bases and J by 2 bases, with 15 bases between them. From germline, CDR1 is MNHEY and CDR2 SVGAGI. The CDR3 sequence: CATATGVGNQPQHF. The CDR3 bases are TGTGCCACTGCTACGGGGGTGGGCAATCAGCCCCAGCATTTT.

The rearrangement joins TRBV5-6 to TRBJ2-2; maybe TRBD1 (6 bases). CDR3 size: 15 residues. The V gene's germline CDR1 is SGHDT and CDR2 YYEEEE. The V and J ends lost 2 bases and 4 bases respectively, with 12 bases between them. CDR3 sequence (DNA): TGTGCCAGCAGCTTTCTGGGGGCGGCCACCGGGGAGCTGTTTTTT. Translated, it gives CASSFLGAATGELFF.

The chain combines TRBV4-2 with TRBJ2-7; no firm D call. The CDR3 covers 15 residues. V was trimmed by 8 bases and J by 1 base, leaving 18 bases between them. The V gene's germline CDR1 is LGHNA and CDR2 YNFKEQ. The CDR3: CASAPLDRPSYEQYF. The DNA for the CDR3 is TGTGCCAGCGCCCCCCTGGACCGTCCATCCTACGAGCAGTACTTC.

V usage is TRBV10-3 and J usage is TRBJ2-5; D perhaps matches TRBD1 (5 bases). With 4 bases removed from V and 2 bases from J, the gap between germline ends came to 14 bases. CDR1 and CDR2 from the germline V gene are ENHRY and SYGVKD. The CDR3 is made up of 15 amino acids. The CDR3 loop reads CAISALDRRQETQYF. The CDR3 DNA sequence: TGTGCCATCAGTGCGTTAGACAGACGACAAGAGACCCAGTACTTC.

CDR3 amino acids: CASSLFLRVLGSYEQYF. In DNA form, the CDR3 reads TGTGCCAGCAGCTTATTTCTCCGGGTCCTGGGCTCCTACGAGCAGTACTTC. V usage is TRBV5-8 and J usage is TRBJ2-7; D remains ambiguous. Trimming pared 2 bases from V and 0 bases from J, leaving 18 bases between. CDR1 and CDR2 (germline): SGHTS, YDEGEE. CDR3 length equals 17 residues.

The chain joins TRBV11-2 to TRBJ2-7, with a weak D call TRBD2 (6 bases). The CDR3 is 17 amino acids. The V end lost 6 bases, the J end lost 0 bases, and 21 bases lay between the germline ends. Per germline, CDR1 SGHAT and CDR2 FQNNGV. The CDR3 DNA reads TGTGCCAGCAGACGGTTATTTGGCGGGGCCAGCTCCTACGAGCAGTACTTC. Translating it yields CASRRLFGGASSYEQYF.